This T cell receptor beta chain was retrieved from a study of T cells in women clearing cervical HPV infection. As for the study in general: Donors had HPV16-related CIN3 or worse; 2 had invasive cancer. Control women cleared a single incident HPV16 infection within 12 months.

Average input was 1200 ng genomic DNA for immunoSEQ TCR beta CDR3 amplification. The table came from immunoSEQ multiplex PCR; TCRdb's copy has only in-frame clones and leaves some out. The sample spans roughly 48,000 clones; the ten largest clones claim about 1.6%. The CDR3 totals 15 residues. Trimming at V came to 6 bases and at J to 4 bases, leaving 8 bases not matched to a gene. In germline, CDR1 is LNHDA, CDR2 SQIVND (reference sequence). With regard to this clone: The CDR3 extends 3 residues past the end of the read, so its final part is completed from the germline J gene.

This sequence originates from a woman between 18 and 70 years old with a cervical HPV16 infection that either progressed to CIN3+ or cleared (not recorded which). The specimen was blood buffy coat. This sequence joins TRBV19 and TRBJ1-4; TRBD1 matches 7 bases. The part of the CDR3 DNA that was read is TGTGCCAGTAGCATAAGACAGGGTCATAATGAAAAA. This gives the protein CASSIRQGHNEK. The entire CDR3 sequence reads CASSIRQGHNEKLFF.